The T cell receptor beta chain under discussion was sequenced for a study of T cell clonotyping in hematopoietic cell transplantation. The study's findings and limits: Few recipient clonotypes overlapped donors; over 95% were de novo at given depth. No sorting was done, leaving CD4 and CD8 contributions mixed.

Profiling relied on immunoSEQ multiplex PCR, and the TCRdb table lists in-frame clones only, not all of them. This table has under 15,000 clones, about 91% appearing once. This CDR3 spans 15 amino acids. Germline V gene lookup returns CDR1 SNHLY and CDR2 FYNNEI. V was cut by 3 bases and J by 0 bases, with 8 bases left in between. Remarks on this clone: Its cognate antigen is unknown.

The chain employs TRBV2 and TRBJ1-4, with D possibly TRBD1 on 5 matching bases. The sample consisted of peripheral blood mononuclear cells. The source of this sequence is a human donor who either received an allogeneic hematopoietic cell transplant for a myeloid malignancy or was a related donor (not recorded which). Some clones in this sample may be carry-over from other donors' samples. The CDR3 is CASSETAPTNEKLFF. The DNA of the CDR3 is TGTGCCAGCAGTGAGACAGCCCCAACTAATGAAAAACTGTTTTTT.